The source of this T cell receptor (beta chain) is a study of cytotoxic CD8 clonotypes in ibrutinib-treated CLL. On the study more broadly: The cohort had over nine relapsed/refractory and some 14 treatment-naive patients, 17 IGHV unmutated.

Some clones are missing from TCRdb's copy, which holds only in-frame ones; the method was immunoSEQ multiplex PCR. The sample holds 250,000 to 350,000 clones, about 72% seen once. V trimming: 7 bases; J trimming: 7 bases; junction bases outside the gene matches: 11. CDR1 is MNHNY, CDR2 SVGAGI, per germline (reference sequence). CDR3 length equals 15 residues. This clone was seen a handful of times. This chain connects TRBV6-6 to TRBJ2-2, with 8 bases that match TRBD1. This TCR derives from a human donor with chronic lymphocytic leukemia. The input for sequencing was PBMCs, taken at disease progression, from a patient treated with ibrutinib. The CDR3 loop reads CASIQLDRADGELFF. CDR3 DNA sequence: TGTGCCAGCATCCAACTGGACAGGGCTGACGGGGAGCTGTTTTTT.